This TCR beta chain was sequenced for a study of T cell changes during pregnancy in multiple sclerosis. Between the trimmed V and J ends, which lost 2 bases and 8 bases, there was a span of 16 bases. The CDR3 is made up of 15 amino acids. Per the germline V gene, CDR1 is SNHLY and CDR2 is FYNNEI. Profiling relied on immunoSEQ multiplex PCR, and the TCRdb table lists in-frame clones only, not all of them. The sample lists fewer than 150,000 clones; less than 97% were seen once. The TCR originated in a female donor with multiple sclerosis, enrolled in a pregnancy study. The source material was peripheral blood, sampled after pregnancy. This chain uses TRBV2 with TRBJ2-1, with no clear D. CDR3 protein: CASSEMRRIVDEQFF. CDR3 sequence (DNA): TGTGCCAGCAGTGAAATGAGGCGTATAGTCGATGAGCAGTTCTTC.